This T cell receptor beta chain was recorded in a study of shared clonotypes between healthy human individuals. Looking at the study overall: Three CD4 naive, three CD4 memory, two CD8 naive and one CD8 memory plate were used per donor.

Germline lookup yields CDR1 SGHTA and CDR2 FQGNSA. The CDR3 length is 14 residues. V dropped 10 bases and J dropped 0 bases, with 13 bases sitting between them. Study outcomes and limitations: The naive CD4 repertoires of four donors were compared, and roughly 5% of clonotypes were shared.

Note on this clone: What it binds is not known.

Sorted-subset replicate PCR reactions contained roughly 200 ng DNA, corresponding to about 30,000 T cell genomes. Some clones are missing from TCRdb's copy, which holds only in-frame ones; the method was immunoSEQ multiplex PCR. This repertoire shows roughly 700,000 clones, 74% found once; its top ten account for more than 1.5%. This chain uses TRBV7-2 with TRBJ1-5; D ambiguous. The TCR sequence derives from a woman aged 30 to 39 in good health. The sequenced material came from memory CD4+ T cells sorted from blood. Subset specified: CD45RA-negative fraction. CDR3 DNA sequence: TGTGCCACAGCAGAGTTTTATAGCAATCAGCCCCAGCATTTT. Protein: CATAEFYSNQPQHF.